The 31 T cell receptor beta chains below all came from one sample that was sequenced in a study of T cell responses to AZD1222 COVID-19 vaccine. Clones were read by immunoSEQ multiplex PCR, and TCRdb kept only the in-frame ones, dropping some. The table shows about 260,000 clones, with 90% to 95% occurring only once. This sample comprised peripheral blood, obtained on day 0 of AZD1222 vaccination. These TCRs come from an adult in good health.

This chain joins TRBV28 and TRBJ2-7; tentative D call: TRBD1 (6 bases). Germline V gives CDR1 MDHEN, CDR2 SYDVKM. V lost 5 bases, J lost 3 bases, and 8 bases lay in between. CDR3 size: 12 residues. DNA of the CDR3: TGTGCCAGCAGTGACAGGAGCTACGAGCAGTACTTC. Protein product: CASSDRSYEQYF.

The chain combines TRBV28 with TRBJ1-5; D remains ambiguous. Per germline, CDR1 MDHEN and CDR2 SYDVKM. The V end lost 2 bases, the J end lost 4 bases, and 9 bases lay between the germline ends. CDR3 length: 14 residues. The CDR3 is CASSLPPGNQPQHF. In DNA, the CDR3 is TGTGCCAGCAGTTTACCGCCGGGAAATCAGCCCCAGCATTTT.

CDR3 sequence reads: CASSLSTAYNEQFF. The CDR3 DNA reads as TGTGCCAGCAGCTTGAGTACAGCTTACAATGAGCAGTTCTTC. This rearrangement joins TRBV7-8 to TRBJ2-1; D not resolved. Between the trimmed V and J ends, which lost 3 bases and 4 bases, there was a span of 10 bases. The CDR3 has 14 residues. The germline gives CDR1 SGHVS, CDR2 FQNEAQ.

For the CDR3, the DNA is TGCAGCGTCGGCAGGGGGCGCGGCTATGGCTACACCTTC. The encoded protein is CSVGRGRGYGYTF. The chain employs TRBV29-1 and TRBJ1-2, with 8 nucleotides matching TRBD1. The CDR3 covers 13 residues. In germline, CDR1 is SQVTM, CDR2 ANQGSEA. The V and J ends lost 6 bases and 4 bases, in that order; junction bases with no gene match: 7.

This rearrangement joins TRBV10-3 to TRBJ2-5, with 11 bases fitting TRBD2. The CDR3 has 14 residues. V was pared by 6 bases and J by 3 bases, with 3 bases of the junction left unmatched. The V gene's germline CDR1 is ENHRY and CDR2 SYGVKD. CDR3 region: CAIRGTSGEETQYF. CDR3 nucleotides: TGTGCCATCAGGGGGACTAGCGGTGAAGAGACCCAGTACTTC.

This clone was recorded only once. The V gene is TRBV5-1, the J gene TRBJ2-7; TRBD1 matches at 7 bases. The CDR3 is made up of 14 amino acids. CDR1 is SGHRS, CDR2 YFSETQ, per germline. After removal of 2 bases from V and 5 bases from J, the junction contained 7 bases not matched to a gene. The CDR3 is CASSFRGKLHEQYF. CDR3 bases: TGCGCCAGCAGCTTCAGGGGGAAGCTCCACGAGCAGTACTTC.

The gene calls are TRBV7-2 and TRBJ2-7, with D maybe TRBD1 (6 bases). Germline loops: CDR1 SGHTA, CDR2 FQGNSA. V was trimmed by 3 bases and J by 4 bases, leaving 13 bases between them. This CDR3 comprises 14 residues. The CDR3 here is CASSLHGTRYEQYF. In nucleotides, the CDR3 is TGTGCCAGCAGCTTGCATGGGACAAGATACGAGCAGTACTTC. Variable domain in full (rest from reference TRBV7-2 and TRBJ2-7): GAGVSQSPSNKVTEKGKDVELRCDPISGHTALYWYRQSLGQGLEFLIYFQGNSAPDKSGLPSDRFSAERTGGSVSTLTIQRTQQEDSAVYLCASSLHGTRYEQYFGPGTRLTVT.

The sample holds one count of this clone. This chain joins TRBV9 and TRBJ1-1, with 8 bases identical to TRBD1. CDR3 size: 16 residues. Germline loops: CDR1 SGDLS, CDR2 YYNGEE. V was clipped by 4 bases and J by 7 bases; unmatched bases: 15. The CDR3 here is CASSPTTWTGRNEAFF. Written as DNA, the CDR3 is TGTGCCAGCAGCCCGACAACCTGGACAGGGCGGAATGAAGCTTTCTTT.

The V call is TRBV28, the J call TRBJ1-2; D may be TRBD1 (5 bases). Trimming shortened V by 5 bases and J by 5 bases, and 18 bases separated the two germline ends. Germline-derived CDR1 and CDR2 are MDHEN and SYDVKM. There are 15 residues in the CDR3. In DNA form, the CDR3 reads TGTGCCAGCAGTCCCGGGACCTCCTTGACGTATGGCTACACCTTC. This codes for CASSPGTSLTYGYTF.

The chain is built from TRBV6-5 and TRBJ1-2, with D perhaps matching TRBD1 (5 bases). The CDR3 runs 14 residues. Germline V gives CDR1 MNHEY, CDR2 SVGAGI. V shed 0 bases and J shed 8 bases, with 13 bases lying between them. CDR3 sequence reads: CASSYSGRAIGYTF. The CDR3 nucleotides are TGTGCCAGCAGTTACTCGGGCAGGGCGATAGGCTACACCTTC.

The V call is TRBV11-2, the J call TRBJ2-7, with D possibly being TRBD1 or TRBD2 (5 bases each). The CDR3 has 14 residues. V gave up 3 bases and J gave up 2 bases, with 11 bases separating them. Germline loops: CDR1 SGHAT, CDR2 FQNNGV. The CDR3 region is CASSFGTLAYEQYF. The DNA for the CDR3 is TGTGCCAGCAGCTTCGGGACCCTGGCCTACGAGCAGTACTTC.

The chain couples TRBV5-8 to TRBJ1-5, with D possibly being TRBD1 (5 bases). Germline lookup yields CDR1 SGHTS and CDR2 YDEGEE. V gave up 2 bases and J gave up 1 base, with 16 bases separating them. The CDR3 has 17 amino acids. CDR3 protein: CASSFTQGRPSNQPQHF. The CDR3 DNA sequence: TGTGCCAGCAGCTTCACGCAGGGCCGGCCGAGCAATCAGCCCCAGCATTTT.

The J gene is TRBJ2-5, the V gene TRBV6-2 or TRBV6-3, with 8 bases lining up with TRBD2. V was pared by 4 bases and J by 2 bases, with 3 bases of the junction left unmatched. The CDR3 length is 14 residues. Germline V gene lookup returns CDR1 MNHEY and CDR2 SVGEGT. This CDR3 is CASSSLAAQETQYF. DNA for the CDR3: TGTGCCAGCAGTTCACTAGCGGCGCAAGAGACCCAGTACTTC.

The V gene is TRBV5-1, the J gene TRBJ2-6, with D tentatively TRBD1 (5 bases). Germline V gives CDR1 SGHRS, CDR2 YFSETQ. The CDR3 runs 17 residues. V was shortened by 2 bases and J by 0 bases, with 12 bases between the two germline ends. DNA of the CDR3: TGCGCCAGCAGCTTTTGGACACAGCACTCTGGGGCCAACGTCCTGACTTTC. It yields the protein CASSFWTQHSGANVLTF.

In its sample, this clone was seen once. This chain uses TRBV12-3 or TRBV12-4 with TRBJ2-1; 9 bases map to TRBD1. J lost 9 bases, V lost 6 bases, and 6 bases had no gene match. This CDR3 has 13 residues. CDR3 sequence: CASRIQGAGEQFF. The CDR3 DNA follows: TGTGCCAGCAGGATACAGGGGGCAGGTGAGCAGTTCTTC.

CDR3 sequence reads: CASSLYRGAGNTIYF. For the CDR3, the DNA is TGTGCCAGCAGTTTATACAGGGGGGCTGGAAACACCATATATTTT. This sequence joins TRBV28 and TRBJ1-3; 8 bases are shared with TRBD1. Germline CDR1 and CDR2: MDHEN and SYDVKM. V shed 1 base and J 2 bases; nucleotides not matched to a gene: 1. This CDR3 has 15 amino acids.

This clone has a single count. The chain joins TRBV11-2 to TRBJ1-1; no reliable D call. V lost 5 bases to trimming and J lost 5 bases, with 15 bases between them. This CDR3 has 14 amino acids. Germline CDR1 and CDR2: SGHAT and FQNNGV. CDR3 residues: CASSLGRGATEAFF. In nucleotides, the CDR3 is TGTGCCAGCAGCCTCGGGCGGGGTGCGACTGAAGCTTTCTTT. The full variable domain, its missing parts supplied by reference TRBV11-2 and TRBJ1-1, is EAGVAQSPRYKIIEKRQSVAFWCNPISGHATLYWYQQILGQGPKLLIQFQNNGVVDDSQLPKDRFSAERLKGVDSTLKIQPAKLEDSAVYLCASSLGRGATEAFFGQGTRLTVV.

V gene TRBV7-9 combines with J gene TRBJ2-7, with D perhaps TRBD2 (5 bases). Germline V gives CDR1 SEHNR, CDR2 FQNEAQ (reference sequence). This CDR3 spans 12 amino acids. V shed 5 bases and J shed 6 bases, with 11 bases lying between them. Here the CDR3 reads CASSRSGSEQYF. The CDR3 DNA is TGTGCCAGCAGCCGATCGGGATCCGAGCAGTACTTC.

The chain uses TRBV9 and TRBJ2-1; 10 bases are a match to TRBD2. The CDR3 loop spans 14 amino acids. V was clipped by 4 bases and J by 10 bases; unmatched bases: 8. CDR1 SGDLS and CDR2 YYNGEE come from the germline V gene. CDR3 bases: TGTGCCAGCAGCCGAGCGGGAGGGGCGGGCGAGCAGTTCTTC. It encodes CASSRAGGAGEQFF.

The chain is built from TRBV2 and TRBJ2-6, with D possibly being TRBD2 (5 bases). V lost 4 bases and J 1 base, leaving 11 bases between the germline ends. This CDR3 contains 16 residues. Germline CDR1 reads SNHLY; CDR2 reads FYNNEI. CDR3 nucleotide sequence: TGTGCCAGCAGTGCACTCAGCGGTTCTGGGGCCAACGTCCTGACTTTC. Its translation: CASSALSGSGANVLTF.

The chain is built from TRBV7-9 and TRBJ2-5, with D perhaps matching TRBD1 (6 bases). The CDR3 covers 14 residues. V lost 5 bases to trimming and J lost 0 bases, with 10 bases between them. Germline assignment: CDR1 SEHNR and CDR2 FQNEAQ (reference sequence). The DNA for the CDR3 is TGTGCCAGCAGCAATTACAGGGACCAAGAGACCCAGTACTTC. It yields the protein CASSNYRDQETQYF.

The chain's CDR3 is CASSRDRGTDTQYF. The CDR3 nucleotides are TGTGCCAGCAGTAGAGACAGGGGCACAGATACGCAGTATTTT. V gene TRBV2 combines with J gene TRBJ2-3, with 7 bases lining up with TRBD1. CDR1 SNHLY and CDR2 FYNNEI come from the germline V gene. The V and J ends lost 5 bases and 1 base, in that order; junction bases with no gene match: 3. The CDR3 runs 14 residues.

The chain is built from TRBV7-2 and TRBJ2-3, with D possibly matching TRBD1 (6 bases). The germline V gene has CDR1 SGHTA and CDR2 FQGNSA. V lost 5 bases and J lost 5, with 11 bases in between. CDR3 size: 13 residues. The CDR3 nucleotides are TGTGCCAGCAGCACCGCACAGGGAGATACGCAGTATTTT. Translated, it gives CASSTAQGDTQYF.

The chain carries TRBV4-3 and TRBJ1-2; unclear D gene. The CDR3 consists of 15 residues. Germline CDR1 is LGHNA and CDR2 is YSLEER. The V gene lost 0 bases and the J gene lost 0 bases, with 8 bases spanning the gap. The DNA of the CDR3 is TGCGCCAGCAGCCAAGATACGTACGCTAACTATGGCTACACCTTC. Its protein is CASSQDTYANYGYTF.

The rearrangement joins TRBV20-1 to TRBJ2-5; 8 nucleotides line up with TRBD1. Germline V CDR1 and CDR2: DFQATT, SNEGSKA (reference sequence). With V trimmed by 6 bases and J by 11 bases, 8 bases remained unmatched. The CDR3 length is 11 residues. The CDR3 loop is CSAGVDRGQYF. The CDR3 nucleotides read TGCAGTGCAGGGGTCGACAGGGGACAGTACTTC.

V gene TRBV5-4 combines with J gene TRBJ2-7, with D uncertain. Germline CDR1 and CDR2: SGHNT and YYREEE (reference sequence). V gave up 4 bases and J gave up 0 bases, with 11 bases separating them. The CDR3 length is 14 residues. CDR3 nucleotide sequence: TGTGCCAGCAGCCACCCCTCGAGCTCCTACGAGCAGTACTTC. Its translation is CASSHPSSSYEQYF.

The chain employs TRBV6-4 and TRBJ2-1, with no clear D. This CDR3 is 13 amino acids long. Between the trimmed V and J ends, which lost 4 bases and 2 bases, there was a span of 6 bases. Per the germline V gene, CDR1 is MRHNA and CDR2 is SNTAGT. CDR3 sequence: CASSADAYNEQFF. The CDR3 nucleotides read TGTGCCAGCAGTGCGGACGCCTACAATGAGCAGTTCTTC.

This chain joins TRBV6-5 and TRBJ1-1; 7 nucleotides match TRBD1. This CDR3 comprises 13 residues. The germline CDR1 and CDR2 sequences are MNHEY and SVGAGI. The J segment lost 5 bases and the V segment lost 7 bases, leaving 7 bases of the junction unmatched. The CDR3 DNA reads as TGTGCCAGCATGGGGGCAGGGGGAACTGAAGCTTTCTTT. It specifies CASMGAGGTEAFF.

V usage is TRBV3-1 (or the pseudogene TRBV3-2) and J usage is TRBJ2-4; 7 nucleotides align to TRBD2. Germline V gene lookup returns CDR1 LGHDT and CDR2 YNNKEL (reference sequence). The V and J ends lost 5 bases and 0 bases, in that order; junction bases with no gene match: 13. CDR3 length equals 18 residues. The CDR3: CASSSRGAGDPAKNIQYF. CDR3 DNA: TGTGCCAGCAGCTCGCGAGGGGCGGGAGATCCAGCCAAAAACATTCAGTACTTC.

The chain combines TRBV14 with TRBJ1-2; D is unclear. V was shortened by 6 bases and J by 5 bases, with 4 bases between the two germline ends. Germline values: CDR1 SGHDN, CDR2 FVKESK. The CDR3 runs 10 residues. The CDR3 DNA is TGTGCCAGCAGTTTTTATGGCTACACCTTC. The encoded protein is CASSFYGYTF.

V gene TRBV14 combines with J gene TRBJ2-5, with D perhaps being TRBD1 or TRBD2 (6 bases each). This CDR3 comprises 15 residues. V gave up 0 bases and J gave up 6 bases, with 14 bases separating them. Germline values: CDR1 SGHDN, CDR2 FVKESK. Here the CDR3 DNA reads TGTGCCAGCAGCCAAGATCGTGGGGGGCCAAAGACCCAGTACTTC. It translates to CASSQDRGGPKTQYF.